This entry concerns a single T cell receptor (beta chain). This record comes from a study of shared clonotypes between healthy human individuals. V was shortened by 1 base and J by 9 bases, with 14 bases between the two germline ends. The length of the CDR3 is 14 residues. The germline V gene has CDR1 SGDLS and CDR2 YYNGEE. This table comes from immunoSEQ multiplex PCR, and its TCRdb copy is limited to in-frame clones, with some not included. Of about 980,000 clones listed, approximately 76% are singletons. The chain links TRBV9 to TRBJ2-1, with a tentative D call TRBD1 (5 bases). Sequences were obtained from memory CD4+ T cells sorted from blood. Sample subset: CD45RA-negative fraction. The receptor was isolated from a young man in good health. CDR3 loop: CASSVLAGSREQFF. The CDR3 bases are TGTGCCAGCAGCGTATTGGCAGGGTCGCGTGAGCAGTTCTTC.